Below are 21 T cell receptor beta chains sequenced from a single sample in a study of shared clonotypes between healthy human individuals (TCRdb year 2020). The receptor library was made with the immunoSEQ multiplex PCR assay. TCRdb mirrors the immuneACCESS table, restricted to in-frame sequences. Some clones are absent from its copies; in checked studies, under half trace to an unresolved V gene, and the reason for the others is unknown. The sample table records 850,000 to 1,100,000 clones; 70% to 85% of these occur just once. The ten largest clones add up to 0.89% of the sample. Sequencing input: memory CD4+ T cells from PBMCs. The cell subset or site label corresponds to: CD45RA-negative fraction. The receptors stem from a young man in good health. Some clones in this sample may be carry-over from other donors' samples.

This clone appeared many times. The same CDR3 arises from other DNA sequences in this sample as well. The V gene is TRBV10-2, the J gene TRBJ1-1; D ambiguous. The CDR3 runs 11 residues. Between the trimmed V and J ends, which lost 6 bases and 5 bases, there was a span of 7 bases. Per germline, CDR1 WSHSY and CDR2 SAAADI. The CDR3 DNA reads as TGCGCCAGCAGAAGGGATACTGAAGCTTTCTTT. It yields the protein CASRRDTEAFF.

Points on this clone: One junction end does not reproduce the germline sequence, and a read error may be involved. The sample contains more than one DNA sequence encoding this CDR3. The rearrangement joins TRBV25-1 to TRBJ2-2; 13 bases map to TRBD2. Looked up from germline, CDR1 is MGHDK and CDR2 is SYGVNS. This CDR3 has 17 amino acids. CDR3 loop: CASSGLAGVTNTGELFF. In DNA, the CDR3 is TGTGCCAGCAGCGGACTAGCGGGAGTAACGAACACCGGAGAGCTGTTTTTT.

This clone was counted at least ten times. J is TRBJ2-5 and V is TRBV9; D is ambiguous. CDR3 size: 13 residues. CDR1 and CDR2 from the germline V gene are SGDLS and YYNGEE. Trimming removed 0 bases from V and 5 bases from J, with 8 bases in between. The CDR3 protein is CASSVERSETQYF. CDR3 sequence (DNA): TGTGCCAGCAGCGTAGAGAGGAGTGAGACCCAGTACTTC.

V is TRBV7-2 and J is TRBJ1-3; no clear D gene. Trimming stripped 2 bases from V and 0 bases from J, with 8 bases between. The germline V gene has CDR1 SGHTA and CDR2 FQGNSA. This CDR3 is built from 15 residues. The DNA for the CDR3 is TGTGCCAGCAGCTTATCGGCGAGCTCTGGAAACACCATATATTTT. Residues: CASSLSASSGNTIYF.

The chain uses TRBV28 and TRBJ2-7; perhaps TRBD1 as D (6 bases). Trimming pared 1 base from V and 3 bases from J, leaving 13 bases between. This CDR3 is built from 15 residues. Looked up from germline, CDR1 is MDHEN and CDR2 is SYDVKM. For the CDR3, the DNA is TGTGCCAGCAGTTTATACGACAGGAGGAACTACGAGCAGTACTTC. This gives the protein CASSLYDRRNYEQYF.

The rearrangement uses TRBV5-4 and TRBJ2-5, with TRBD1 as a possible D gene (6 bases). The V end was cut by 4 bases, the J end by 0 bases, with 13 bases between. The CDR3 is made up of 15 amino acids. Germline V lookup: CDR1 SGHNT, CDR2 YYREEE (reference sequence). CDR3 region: CASSHTGQNQETQYF. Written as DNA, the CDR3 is TGTGCCAGCAGCCACACAGGACAGAACCAAGAGACCCAGTACTTC.

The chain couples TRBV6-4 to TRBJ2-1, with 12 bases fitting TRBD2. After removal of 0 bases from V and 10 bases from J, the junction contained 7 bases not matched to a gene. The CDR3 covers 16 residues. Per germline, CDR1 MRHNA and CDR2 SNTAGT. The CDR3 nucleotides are TGTGCCAGCAGTGACTCCCGACTAGCGGGAGAGGAGGAGCAGTTCTTC. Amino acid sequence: CASSDSRLAGEEEQFF.

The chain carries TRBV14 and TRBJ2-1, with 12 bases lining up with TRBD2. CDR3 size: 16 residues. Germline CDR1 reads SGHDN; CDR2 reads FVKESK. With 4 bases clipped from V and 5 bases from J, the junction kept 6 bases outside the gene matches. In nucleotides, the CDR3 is TGTGCCAGCAGCCCTATAGGACTAGCGGGGAACAATGAGCAGTTCTTC. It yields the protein CASSPIGLAGNNEQFF.

This CDR3 is CASSSSGTSFEQYF. CDR3 nucleotide sequence: TGTGCCAGCAGTTCCTCCGGGACTAGCTTTGAGCAGTACTTC. The J gene is TRBJ2-7, the V gene TRBV28; 9 bases fit TRBD2. With 4 bases clipped from V and 7 bases from J, the junction kept 8 bases outside the gene matches. This CDR3 is built from 14 residues. Germline assignment: CDR1 MDHEN and CDR2 SYDVKM.

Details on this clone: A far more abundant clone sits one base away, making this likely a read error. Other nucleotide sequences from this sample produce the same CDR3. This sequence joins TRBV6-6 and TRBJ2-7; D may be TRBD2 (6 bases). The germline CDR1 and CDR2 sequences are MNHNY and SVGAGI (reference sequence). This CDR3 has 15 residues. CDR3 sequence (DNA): TGTGCCAGCAGTCAATGGGATAGGGAGGCTATGGTGCTTGACTTC. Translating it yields CASSQWDREAMVLDF.

This CDR3 reads CASRGWGEGNQPQHF. Here the CDR3 DNA reads TGTGCCAGCAGGGGGTGGGGGGAAGGTAATCAGCCCCAGCATTTT. The rearrangement uses TRBV6-1 and TRBJ1-5; a possible D gene is TRBD1 (5 bases). Germline CDR1 and CDR2: MNHNS and SASEGT. This CDR3 spans 15 amino acids. V was cut by 6 bases and J by 4 bases, with 16 bases left in between.

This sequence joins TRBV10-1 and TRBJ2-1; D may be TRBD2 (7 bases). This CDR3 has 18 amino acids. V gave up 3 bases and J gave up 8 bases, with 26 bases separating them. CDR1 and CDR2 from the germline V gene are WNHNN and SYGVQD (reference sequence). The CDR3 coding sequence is TGCGCCAGCAGTGAACTCGATCGTCGGAGGGGGAGGGATTATGAGCAGTTCTTC. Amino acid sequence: CASSELDRRRGRDYEQFF.

CDR3 in DNA: TGCAGTGCTACTGACGGACCCTGGCAGTTCTTC. Translating gives CSATDGPWQFF. This chain joins TRBV20-1 and TRBJ2-1; D is uncertain. V was shortened by 4 bases and J by 12 bases, with 13 bases between the two germline ends. The CDR3 has 11 amino acids. Germline V gene sequence: CDR1 DFQATT, CDR2 SNEGSKA (reference sequence).

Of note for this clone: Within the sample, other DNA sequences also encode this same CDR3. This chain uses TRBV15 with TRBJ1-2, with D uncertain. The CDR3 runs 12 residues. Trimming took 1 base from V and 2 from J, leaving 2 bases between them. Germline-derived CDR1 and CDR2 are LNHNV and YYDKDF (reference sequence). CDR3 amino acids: CATSRANYGYTF. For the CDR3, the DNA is TGTGCCACCAGCAGAGCCAACTATGGCTACACCTTC.

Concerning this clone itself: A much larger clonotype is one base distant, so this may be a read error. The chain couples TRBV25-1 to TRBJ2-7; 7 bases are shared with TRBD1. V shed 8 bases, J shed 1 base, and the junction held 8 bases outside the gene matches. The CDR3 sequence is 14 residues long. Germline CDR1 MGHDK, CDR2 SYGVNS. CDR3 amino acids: CASGRQGRSYEQYF. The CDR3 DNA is TGTGCCAGCGGCAGACAGGGTCGATCCTACGAGCAGTACTTC.

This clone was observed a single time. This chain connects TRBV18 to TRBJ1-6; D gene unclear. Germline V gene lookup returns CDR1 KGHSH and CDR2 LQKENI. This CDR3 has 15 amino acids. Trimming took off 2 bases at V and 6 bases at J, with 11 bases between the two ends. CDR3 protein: CASSPGQLLNSPLHF. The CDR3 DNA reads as TGTGCCAGCTCACCAGGCCAGCTGCTTAATTCACCCCTCCACTTT.

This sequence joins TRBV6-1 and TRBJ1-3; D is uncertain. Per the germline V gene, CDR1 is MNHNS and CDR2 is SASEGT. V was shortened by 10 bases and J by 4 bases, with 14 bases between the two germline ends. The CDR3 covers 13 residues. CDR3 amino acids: CATRGDSGNTIYF. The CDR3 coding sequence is TGTGCCACCCGCGGTGATTCGGGAAACACCATATATTTT.

The CDR3 is CATSLGNSIYEQYF. In DNA, the CDR3 is TGTGCCACCAGCCTCGGCAATTCTATCTACGAGCAGTACTTC. The chain employs TRBV15 and TRBJ2-7; D gene ambiguous. Trimming left V 5 bases short and J 3 bases short, with 14 bases between. Germline loops: CDR1 LNHNV, CDR2 YYDKDF (reference sequence). The CDR3 is made up of 14 amino acids. The whole variable domain, remainder taken from reference TRBV15 and TRBJ2-7, is DAMVIQNPRYQVTQFGKPVTLSCSQTLNHNVMYWYQQKSSQAPKLLFHYYDKDFNNEADTPDNFQSRRPNTSFCFLDIRSPGLGDTAMYLCATSLGNSIYEQYFGPGTRLTVT.

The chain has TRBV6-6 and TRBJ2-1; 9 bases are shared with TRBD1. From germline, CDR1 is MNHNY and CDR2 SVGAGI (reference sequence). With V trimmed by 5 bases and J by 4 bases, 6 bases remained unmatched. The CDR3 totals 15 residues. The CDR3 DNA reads TGTGCCAGCAGTCAGACCGGGACAGGGTACAATGAGCAGTTCTTC. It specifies CASSQTGTGYNEQFF.

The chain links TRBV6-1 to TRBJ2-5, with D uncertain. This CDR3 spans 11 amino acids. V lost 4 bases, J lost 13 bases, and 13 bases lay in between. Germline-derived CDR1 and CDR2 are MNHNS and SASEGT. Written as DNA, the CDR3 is TGTGCCAGCAGTGGGAAGTCCGCTGGGTACTTC. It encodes CASSGKSAGYF.

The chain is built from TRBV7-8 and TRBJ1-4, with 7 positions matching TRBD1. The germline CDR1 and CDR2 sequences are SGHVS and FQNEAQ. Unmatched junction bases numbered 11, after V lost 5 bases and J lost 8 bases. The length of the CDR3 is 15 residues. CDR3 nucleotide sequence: TGTGCCAGCAGCCCCAACAGGGGTATGAGGGAAAAACTGTTTTTT. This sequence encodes CASSPNRGMREKLFF.